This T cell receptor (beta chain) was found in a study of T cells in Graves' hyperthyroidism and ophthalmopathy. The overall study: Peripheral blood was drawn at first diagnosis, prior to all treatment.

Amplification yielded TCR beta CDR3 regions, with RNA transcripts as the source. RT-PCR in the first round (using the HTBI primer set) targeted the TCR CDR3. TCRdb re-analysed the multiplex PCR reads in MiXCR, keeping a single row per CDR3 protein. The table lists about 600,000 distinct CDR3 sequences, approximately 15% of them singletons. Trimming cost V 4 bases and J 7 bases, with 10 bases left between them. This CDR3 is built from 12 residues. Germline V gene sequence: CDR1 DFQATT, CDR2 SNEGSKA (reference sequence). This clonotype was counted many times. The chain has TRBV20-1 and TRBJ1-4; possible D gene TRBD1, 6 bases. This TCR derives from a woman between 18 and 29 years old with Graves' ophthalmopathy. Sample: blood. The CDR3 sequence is CSATYRVEKLFF. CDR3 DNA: TGCAGTGCTACATACAGGGTTGAAAAACTGTTTTTT.